A few counts support the clone carrying this T cell receptor beta chain. These data come from a study of T-cell memory formation after mild COVID-19. Looking at the study overall: Across donors, TCR clusters were largely donor specific.

MiXCR, run by TCRdb on the 5' RACE reads, gives a single entry per CDR3 protein. This table holds 560,000 or so distinct CDR3 sequences, roughly 17% found once. The sample was PBMCs or a T cell subset sorted from them (not recorded which). The origin of this receptor is an adult woman who had mild COVID-19 (a few samples of this study predate the infection). Cell type and time point are not known.

The CDR3 loop is CASSQDLVTGTGGTDTQYF. In DNA form, the CDR3 reads TGCGCCAGCAGCCAAGATTTGGTTACCGGGACAGGTGGGACAGATACGCAGTATTTT. This sequence joins TRBV4-3 and TRBJ2-3, with 8 bases aligning to TRBD1. The CDR3 is made up of 19 amino acids. The germline CDR1 and CDR2 sequences are LGHNA and YSLEER. V shed 0 bases and J 3 bases; nucleotides not matched to a gene: 14.